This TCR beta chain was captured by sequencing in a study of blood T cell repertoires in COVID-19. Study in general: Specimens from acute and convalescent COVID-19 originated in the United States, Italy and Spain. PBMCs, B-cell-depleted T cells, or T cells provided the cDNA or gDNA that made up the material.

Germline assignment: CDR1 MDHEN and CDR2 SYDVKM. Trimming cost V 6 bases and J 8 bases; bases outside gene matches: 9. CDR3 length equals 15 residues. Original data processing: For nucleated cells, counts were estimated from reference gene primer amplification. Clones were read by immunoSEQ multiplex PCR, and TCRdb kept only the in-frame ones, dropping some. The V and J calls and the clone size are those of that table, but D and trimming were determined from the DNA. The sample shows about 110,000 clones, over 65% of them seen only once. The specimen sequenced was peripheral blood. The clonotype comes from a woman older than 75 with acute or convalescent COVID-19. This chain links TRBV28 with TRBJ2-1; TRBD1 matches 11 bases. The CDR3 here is CASRLGQGASDEQFF. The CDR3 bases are TGTGCCAGCAGACTCGGACAGGGGGCTTCCGATGAGCAGTTCTTC.